Given below is one T cell receptor beta chain in context. The CDR3 contains 14 residues. V was trimmed by 6 bases and J by 5 bases, leaving 19 bases between them. Germline V CDR1 and CDR2: DFQATT, SNEGSKA (reference sequence). All TCR cDNA molecules were individually tagged with a unique molecular identifier. TCRdb used MiXCR to reprocess the 5' RACE reads, holding one entry per CDR3 protein. The sample carries tens of thousands of distinct CDR3 sequences, roughly 13% recorded once. The record originates from a study of spatial heterogeneity in lung cancer. The sample's time point: sample taken at primary tumor resection. TCRs were sequenced from unsorted whole RNA of tumor, nontumor lung or PBMC.

The clonotype originates from a male donor with early-stage non-small cell lung cancer. Sequenced here: PBMCs, sampled at surgery. The chain links TRBV20-1 to TRBJ1-1, with D possibly matching TRBD1 (6 bases). The CDR3, as DNA: TGCAGTGCAGTAAGACCTGGGGGCTGGACTGAAGCTTTCTTT. Amino acid sequence: CSAVRPGGWTEAFF.